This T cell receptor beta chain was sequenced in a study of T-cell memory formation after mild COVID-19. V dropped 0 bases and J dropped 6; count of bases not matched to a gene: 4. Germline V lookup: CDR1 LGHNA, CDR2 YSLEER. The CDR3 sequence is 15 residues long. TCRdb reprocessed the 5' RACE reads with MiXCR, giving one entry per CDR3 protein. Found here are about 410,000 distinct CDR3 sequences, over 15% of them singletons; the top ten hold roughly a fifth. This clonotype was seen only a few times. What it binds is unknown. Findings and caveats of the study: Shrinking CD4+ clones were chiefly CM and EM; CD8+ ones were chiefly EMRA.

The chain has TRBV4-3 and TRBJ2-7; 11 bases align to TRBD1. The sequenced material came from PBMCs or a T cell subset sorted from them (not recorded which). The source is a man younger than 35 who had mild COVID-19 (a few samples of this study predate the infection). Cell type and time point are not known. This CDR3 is CASSQDGQGASEQYF. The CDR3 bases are TGCGCCAGCAGCCAAGATGGACAGGGGGCAAGCGAGCAGTACTTC.